These T cell receptor beta chains were read from a single sample in a study of blood T cell repertoires in COVID-19. TCRdb's table, derived via immunoSEQ multiplex PCR, lists solely in-frame clones and lacks some. The top ten hold around 20% of the sample, which has around 57,000 clones, around 90% seen once. Sequencing input: peripheral blood. The source of these receptors is an elderly woman with COVID-19, enrolled during active disease. Both conserved end residues are part of each CDR3.

V gene: TRBV6-5
J gene: TRBJ1-5
CDR3 protein: CASSFGGNQPQHF

V gene: TRBV19
J gene: TRBJ1-1
CDR3 protein: CASSPQGDIENTEAFF

V gene: TRBV13
J gene: TRBJ1-2
CDR3 protein: CASSRTGIPYGYTF

V gene: TRBV27
J gene: TRBJ1-1
CDR3 protein: CASYPAGPSTEAFF

V gene: TRBV7-2
J gene: TRBJ2-5
CDR3 protein: CASSLAGLAGLETQYF

V gene: TRBV19
J gene: TRBJ2-3
CDR3 protein: CATKRGRDISDTQYF

V gene: TRBV6-6
J gene: TRBJ1-2
CDR3 protein: CASSYSPGVGYTF

V gene: TRBV18
J gene: TRBJ1-2
CDR3 protein: CASSLYQPGTANYGYTF

V gene: TRBV29-1
J gene: TRBJ1-2
CDR3 protein: CSVGQSWADYGYTF

V gene: TRBV12-5
J gene: TRBJ2-1
CDR3 protein: CASGLALAGANEQFF

V gene: TRBV19
J gene: TRBJ2-6
CDR3 protein: CASSISTQSGANVLTF

V gene: TRBV9
J gene: TRBJ1-4
CDR3 protein: CASSVSGGRGEKLFF

V gene: TRBV5-1
J gene: TRBJ2-3
CDR3 protein: CASSLMTGNTDTQYF

V gene: TRBV7-8
J gene: TRBJ2-4
CDR3 protein: CASSPWGDIQYF

V gene: TRBV16
J gene: TRBJ1-5
CDR3 protein: CASSQSRDNQPQHF

V gene: TRBV6-6
J gene: TRBJ1-1
CDR3 protein: CATWGLTNTEAFF

V gene: TRBV13
J gene: TRBJ2-1
CDR3 protein: CASSFAQGSSYNEQFF

V gene: TRBV5-1
J gene: TRBJ2-7
CDR3 protein: CASSPRGGHEQYF

V gene: TRBV7-6
J gene: TRBJ2-1
CDR3 protein: CASSSTSGGTYNEQFF

V gene: TRBV7-8
J gene: TRBJ1-3
CDR3 protein: CASRNRAGNTIYF

V gene: TRBV2
J gene: TRBJ1-5
CDR3 protein: CASGDRPGQPQHF

V gene: TRBV19
J gene: TRBJ1-1
CDR3 protein: CASSERQGVRAEAFF

V gene: TRBV18
J gene: TRBJ2-3
CDR3 protein: CASSPRGEADTQYF

V gene: TRBV2
J gene: TRBJ2-2
CDR3 protein: CASRPTGTGELFF

V gene: TRBV19
J gene: TRBJ1-5
CDR3 protein: CASSTLPGSQPQHF

V gene: TRBV2
J gene: TRBJ2-3
CDR3 protein: CASTPGGGFDTQYF

V gene: TRBV19
J gene: TRBJ2-7
CDR3 protein: CASSPLGRGGYEQYF

V gene: TRBV19
J gene: TRBJ1-2
CDR3 protein: CASSNLVTGAGRGYTF

V gene: TRBV7-8
J gene: TRBJ2-1
CDR3 protein: CASSLRGQGAINSYNEQFF

V gene: TRBV7-2
J gene: TRBJ1-2
CDR3 protein: CASSTRSYGYTF

V gene: TRBV5-1
J gene: TRBJ2-2
CDR3 protein: CASSLDGTGGSGELFF

V gene: TRBV6-4
J gene: TRBJ1-1
CDR3 protein: CASSEEGGDTEAFF

V gene: TRBV3-1/TRBV3-2
J gene: TRBJ2-7
CDR3 protein: CASSQDWSGLQYF

V gene: TRBV19
J gene: TRBJ2-1
CDR3 protein: CASSRGRSSYNEQFF

V gene: TRBV19
J gene: TRBJ1-5
CDR3 protein: CASSIAMSLAQHF

V gene: TRBV9
J gene: TRBJ1-2
CDR3 protein: CASSVGNQEGGYTF

V gene: TRBV10-3
J gene: TRBJ1-1
CDR3 protein: CAISDENRGSTEAFF

V gene: TRBV18
J gene: TRBJ1-1
CDR3 protein: CASSPQDSQAFF

V gene: TRBV23-1
J gene: TRBJ1-2
CDR3 protein: CASSPPGTGGGGYTF

V gene: TRBV5-6
J gene: TRBJ1-6
CDR3 protein: CASSQRRSGSYNSPLHF

V gene: TRBV3-1/TRBV3-2
J gene: TRBJ2-1
CDR3 protein: CASSQVPGYNEQFF

V gene: TRBV5-1
J gene: TRBJ1-1
CDR3 protein: CASSLAAGMNTEAFF

V gene: TRBV13
J gene: TRBJ2-5
CDR3 protein: CASSPRDRGAKTQYF

V gene: TRBV11-2
J gene: TRBJ1-1
CDR3 protein: CASSLVAGGHTEAFF

V gene: TRBV5-1
J gene: TRBJ2-7
CDR3 protein: CASGIAGSSYEQYF

V gene: TRBV6-5
J gene: TRBJ1-2
CDR3 protein: CASSYKTGGSGYTF

V gene: TRBV5-6
J gene: TRBJ1-2
CDR3 protein: CASSLVGQGTGGYTF

V gene: TRBV20-1
J gene: TRBJ1-4
CDR3 protein: CSAVSNEKLFF

V gene: TRBV2
J gene: TRBJ2-2
CDR3 protein: CASKGTNTGELFF

V gene: TRBV19
J gene: TRBJ1-1
CDR3 protein: CATKGAVRENTEAFF

V gene: TRBV3-1/TRBV3-2
J gene: TRBJ1-2
CDR3 protein: CASSQTGALDYGYTF

V gene: TRBV7-2
J gene: TRBJ2-2
CDR3 protein: CASSSGVTSFGELFF

V gene: TRBV6-1
J gene: TRBJ2-1
CDR3 protein: CASSEGGGYNEQFF